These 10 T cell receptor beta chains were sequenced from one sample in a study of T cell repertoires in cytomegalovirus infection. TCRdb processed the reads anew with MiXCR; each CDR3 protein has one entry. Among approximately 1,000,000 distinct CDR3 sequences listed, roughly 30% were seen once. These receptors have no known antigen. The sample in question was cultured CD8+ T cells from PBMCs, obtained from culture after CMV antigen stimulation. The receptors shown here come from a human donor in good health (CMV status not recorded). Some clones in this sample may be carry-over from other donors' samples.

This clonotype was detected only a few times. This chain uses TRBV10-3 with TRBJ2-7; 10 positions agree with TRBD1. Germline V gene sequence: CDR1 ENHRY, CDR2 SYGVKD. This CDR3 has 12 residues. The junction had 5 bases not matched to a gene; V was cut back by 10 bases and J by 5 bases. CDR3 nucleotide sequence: TGTGCCACCTCGGACAGGGGGGACGAGCAGTACGTC. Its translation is CATSDRGDEQYV.

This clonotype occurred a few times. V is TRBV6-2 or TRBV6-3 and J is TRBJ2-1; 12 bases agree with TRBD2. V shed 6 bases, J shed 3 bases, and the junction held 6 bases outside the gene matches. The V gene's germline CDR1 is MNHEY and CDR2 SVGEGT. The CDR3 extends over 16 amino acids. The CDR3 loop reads CASRTLAGGFYNEQFF. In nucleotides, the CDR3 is TGTGCCAGCAGAACTCTAGCGGGGGGGTTCTACAATGAGCAGTTCTTC.

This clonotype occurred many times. The CDR3 is CASTGPNEKLFF. In DNA form, the CDR3 reads TGTGCCAGCACCGGGCCTAATGAAAAACTGTTTTTT. The rearrangement uses TRBV28 and TRBJ1-4, with D unclear. V was cut by 7 bases and J by 3 bases, with 6 bases left in between. Per germline, CDR1 MDHEN and CDR2 SYDVKM. The CDR3 totals 12 residues.

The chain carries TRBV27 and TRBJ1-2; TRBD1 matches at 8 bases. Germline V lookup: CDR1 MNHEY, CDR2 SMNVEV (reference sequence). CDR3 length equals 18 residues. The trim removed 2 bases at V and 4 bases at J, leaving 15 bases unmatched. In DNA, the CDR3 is TGTGCCAGCAGTTTAAGCTCGACAGGGGCCACCTACCTCTATGGCTACACCTTC. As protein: CASSLSSTGATYLYGYTF.

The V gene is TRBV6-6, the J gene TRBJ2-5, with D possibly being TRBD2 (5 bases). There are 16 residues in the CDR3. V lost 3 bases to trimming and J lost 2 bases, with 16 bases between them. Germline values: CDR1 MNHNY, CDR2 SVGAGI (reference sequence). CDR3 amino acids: CASSYVWKGGQETQYF. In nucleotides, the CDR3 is TGTGCCAGCAGTTATGTCTGGAAGGGCGGGCAAGAGACCCAGTACTTC.

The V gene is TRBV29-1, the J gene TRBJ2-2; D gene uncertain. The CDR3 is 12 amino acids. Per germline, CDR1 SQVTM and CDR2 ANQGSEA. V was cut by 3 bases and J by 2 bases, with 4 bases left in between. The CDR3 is CSVDGNTGELFF. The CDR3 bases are TGCAGCGTTGACGGCAACACCGGGGAGCTGTTTTTT.

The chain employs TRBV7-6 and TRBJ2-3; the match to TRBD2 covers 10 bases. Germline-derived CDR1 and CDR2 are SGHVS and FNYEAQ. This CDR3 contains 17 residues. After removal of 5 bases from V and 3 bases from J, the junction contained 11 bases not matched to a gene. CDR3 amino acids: CASSPRFAAGGTDTQYF. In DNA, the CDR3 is TGTGCCAGCAGCCCCCGCTTTGCAGCGGGGGGGACAGATACGCAGTATTTT.

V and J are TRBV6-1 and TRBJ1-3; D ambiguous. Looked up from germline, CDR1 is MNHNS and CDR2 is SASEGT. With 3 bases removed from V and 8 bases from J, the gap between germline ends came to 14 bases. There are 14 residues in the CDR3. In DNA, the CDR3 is TGTGCCAGCAGTGATCATGGGTCGGTGGACACCATATATTTT. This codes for CASSDHGSVDTIYF.

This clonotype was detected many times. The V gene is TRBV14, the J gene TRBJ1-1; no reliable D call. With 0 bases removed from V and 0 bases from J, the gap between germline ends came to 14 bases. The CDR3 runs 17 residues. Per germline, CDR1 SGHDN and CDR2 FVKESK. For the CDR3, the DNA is TGTGCCAGCAGCCAAGATACCGGGCCCCCCCTGAACACTGAAGCTTTCTTT. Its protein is CASSQDTGPPLNTEAFF.

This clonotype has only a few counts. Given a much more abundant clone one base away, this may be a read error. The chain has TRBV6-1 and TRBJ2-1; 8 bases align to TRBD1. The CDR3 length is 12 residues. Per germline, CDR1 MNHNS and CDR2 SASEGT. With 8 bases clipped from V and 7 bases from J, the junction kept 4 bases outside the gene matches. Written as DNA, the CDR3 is TGTGCCAGCGGCTACAGGGGGAATGAGCAGTTCTTC. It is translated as CASGYRGNEQFF.